The 19 T cell receptor beta chains in this list originate from one sample, sequenced in a study of blood T cell repertoires in COVID-19 (dated by TCRdb to 2018 to 2021). Receptor amplification or capture employed the immunoSEQ multiplex PCR assay. The table was pulled from immuneACCESS by TCRdb, which kept in-frame rearrangements only. Such tables lose some clones; where checked, under half of the loss comes from unresolved V genes, and the rest has no known cause. The sample table lists approximately 100,000 clones, around nine tenths of them with a count of one. More than 4.5% of the sample is held by the ten biggest clonotypes. Sequencing input: peripheral blood. These receptors were taken from a human donor in a cohort sampled during active COVID-19.

This clone was counted between two and nine times. The J gene is TRBJ1-6, the V gene TRBV4-1; D uncertain. The CDR3 contains 14 residues. The V gene lost 6 bases and the J gene lost 10 bases, with 16 bases spanning the gap. Looked up from germline, CDR1 is MGHRA and CDR2 is YSYEKL. CDR3 nucleotide sequence: TGCGCCAGCAGGAGGGTCAACGACGGCTCACCCCTCCACTTT. Its translation is CASRRVNDGSPLHF.

The chain links TRBV19 to TRBJ2-4, with a weak D call TRBD1 (6 bases). The CDR3 runs to 15 residues. V was pared by 5 bases and J by 2 bases, with 13 bases between. CDR1 is LNHDA, CDR2 SQIVND, per germline (reference sequence). This CDR3 reads CASSGPQGSKNIQYF. CDR3 bases: TGTGCCAGTAGTGGCCCCCAGGGGTCCAAAAACATTCAGTACTTC.

This rearrangement joins TRBV18 to TRBJ1-1; 11 positions match TRBD1. The germline CDR1 and CDR2 sequences are KGHSH and LQKENI. The V segment lost 2 bases and the J segment 0 bases; nucleotides outside the gene matches: 5. CDR3 length: 17 residues. The CDR3 bases are TGTGCCAGCTCACCAGGGACAGGGGGGAGAATGAACACTGAAGCTTTCTTT. Translated, it gives CASSPGTGGRMNTEAFF.

This sequence joins TRBV24-1 and TRBJ2-1; D not certain. Germline V lookup: CDR1 KGHDR, CDR2 SFDVKD. CDR3 length: 16 residues. The V gene lost 4 bases and the J gene lost 2 bases, with 14 bases spanning the gap. CDR3 sequence: CATSEHTTNPYNEQFF. DNA of the CDR3: TGTGCCACCAGTGAACATACCACCAATCCCTACAATGAGCAGTTCTTC.

This sequence joins TRBV2 and TRBJ1-2; tentatively, D is TRBD1 (5 bases). The germline V gene has CDR1 SNHLY and CDR2 FYNNEI. V was cut by 0 bases and J by 2 bases, with 7 bases left in between. CDR3 size: 14 residues. The DNA of the CDR3 is TGTGCCAGCAGTGAAGCCAACAGGAACTATGGCTACACCTTC. Its translation is CASSEANRNYGYTF.

The chain combines TRBV12-3 or TRBV12-4 with TRBJ1-2; TRBD1 aligns across 7 bases. Trimming took 3 bases from V and 8 from J; bases not matched to a gene: 6. The CDR3 sequence is 13 residues long. The CDR3 nucleotides are TGTGCCAGCAGTTTCGCGGACAGGAACGGCTACACCTTC. Translating gives CASSFADRNGYTF.

The chain joins TRBV18 to TRBJ2-7, with 13 bases identical to TRBD2. V lost 5 bases to trimming and J lost 2 bases; unmatched junction nucleotides: 6. Germline loops: CDR1 KGHSH, CDR2 LQKENI. This CDR3 has 16 residues. CDR3 bases: TGTGCCAGCTCAGGGACTAGCGGGAAGCACGCCTACGAGCAGTACTTC. Translation: CASSGTSGKHAYEQYF.

The chain is built from TRBV7-2 and TRBJ2-7, with no clear D. CDR1 and CDR2 from the germline V gene are SGHTA and FQGNSA. The germline V and J ends were trimmed by 2 bases and 2 bases, with 19 bases remaining between them. The CDR3 has 17 amino acids. The CDR3 loop is CASSLTPTATLTYEQYF. CDR3 nucleotides: TGTGCCAGCAGCTTAACCCCGACCGCGACTCTGACCTACGAGCAGTACTTC.

The table lists this clone with a count of one. This sample includes further DNA sequences coding for the same CDR3. The chain is built from TRBV28 and TRBJ1-2, with 8 bases lining up with TRBD1. The CDR3 is 14 amino acids. The junction had 2 bases not matched to a gene; V was cut back by 1 base and J by 4 bases. Germline lookup yields CDR1 MDHEN and CDR2 SYDVKM. The CDR3 DNA follows: TGTGCCAGCAGTTTATCAGGGGGCTTCTATGGCTACACCTTC. It specifies CASSLSGGFYGYTF.

This chain connects TRBV11-1 to TRBJ2-7, with 9 bases fitting TRBD1. The ends lost 2 bases at V and 4 bases at J; junction bases unmatched: 6. CDR3 size: 15 residues. In germline, CDR1 is SGHAT, CDR2 FQDESV (reference sequence). CDR3 in DNA: TGTGCCAGCAGCTTACCTCCGGGACAGGGTTACGAGCAGTACTTC. Translation gives CASSLPPGQGYEQYF.

As for this clone: This may come from a read error, since a much larger clone is one base off. Other DNA sequences in this specimen translate into the identical CDR3. This rearrangement joins TRBV19 to TRBJ2-7, with 8 nucleotides matching TRBD1. From germline, CDR1 is LNHDA and CDR2 SQIVND (reference sequence). With 1 base clipped from V and 2 bases from J, the junction kept 1 base outside the gene matches. This CDR3 has 14 amino acids. The CDR3 DNA follows: TGTGCCAGTAGTATAGGGACAGGGACCTACGAGCAGTACTTC. This encodes CASSIGTGTYEQYF.

Here the CDR3 DNA reads TGTGCCAGCAGCCAACCGATCGGGCGGGGCTCTAAAGACGAGCAGTACTTC. Residues: CASSQPIGRGSKDEQYF. The V call is TRBV3-1 (or the pseudogene TRBV3-2), the J call TRBJ2-7; D is perhaps TRBD2 (6 bases). The CDR3 has 17 amino acids. Germline V lookup: CDR1 LGHDT, CDR2 YNNKEL (reference sequence). V was clipped by 2 bases and J by 5 bases, with 22 bases between them.

The sample holds one count of this clone. This rearrangement joins TRBV28 to TRBJ1-4; no reliable D call. The CDR3 runs to 15 residues. V lost 4 bases and J lost 9, with 18 bases in between. Per germline, CDR1 MDHEN and CDR2 SYDVKM. This CDR3 is CASSSRASWEKKLFF. In nucleotides, the CDR3 is TGTGCCAGCAGTTCAAGGGCTTCGTGGGAGAAAAAACTGTTTTTT.

The chain uses TRBV10-3 and TRBJ1-1; D unclear. From germline, CDR1 is ENHRY and CDR2 SYGVKD. The CDR3 contains 13 residues. With 6 bases removed from V and 1 base from J, the gap between germline ends came to 9 bases. The CDR3 coding sequence is TGTGCCATCAGGCCCAGTGAGAACACTGAAGCTTTCTTT. Its protein is CAIRPSENTEAFF.

CDR3 nucleotides: TGTGCCAGCAGTATACCCACCAGGGGGACTGAAGCTTTCTTT. This gives the protein CASSIPTRGTEAFF. The chain combines TRBV6-2 or TRBV6-3 with TRBJ1-1; 7 nucleotides agree with TRBD1. V dropped 5 bases and J dropped 5; count of bases not matched to a gene: 8. This CDR3 region has 14 residues. Germline assignment: CDR1 MNHEY and CDR2 SVGEGT.

The chain couples TRBV27 to TRBJ2-1; D gene ambiguous. The CDR3 is 14 amino acids. V gave up 4 bases and J gave up 0 bases, with 7 bases separating them. Germline loops: CDR1 MNHEY, CDR2 SMNVEV (reference sequence). In DNA, the CDR3 is TGTGCCAGCAGTTCTCCGGGCTCCTACAATGAGCAGTTCTTC. Translation: CASSSPGSYNEQFF.

The genes are TRBV3-1 (or the pseudogene TRBV3-2) and TRBJ2-7; 8 nucleotides agree with TRBD2. Germline loops: CDR1 LGHDT, CDR2 YNNKEL (reference sequence). There are 19 residues in the CDR3. Trimming cost V 0 bases and J 4 bases; bases outside gene matches: 17. The CDR3 sequence: CASSQEPMGGSGTSYEQYF. The CDR3 coding sequence is TGTGCCAGCAGCCAAGAGCCGATGGGAGGTAGCGGGACCTCGTACGAGCAGTACTTC.

The genes are TRBV29-1 and TRBJ2-7; 8 positions match TRBD1. Per the germline V gene, CDR1 is SQVTM and CDR2 is ANQGSEA. With 2 bases clipped from V and 4 bases from J, the junction kept 1 base outside the gene matches. The CDR3 contains 12 residues. CDR3 sequence (DNA): TGCAGCGTTGAACAGGGGGCATACGAGCAGTACTTC. This translates into CSVEQGAYEQYF.

The rearrangement uses TRBV28 and TRBJ1-1; tentatively, D is TRBD1 (5 bases). This CDR3 is 14 amino acids long. Trimming removed 2 bases from V and 4 bases from J, with 11 bases in between. CDR1 is MDHEN, CDR2 SYDVKM, per germline. The CDR3 is CASSLRGGSTEAFF. The CDR3 DNA reads as TGTGCCAGCAGTTTAAGGGGAGGAAGCACTGAAGCTTTCTTT. Complete variable domain (other parts from reference TRBV28 and TRBJ1-1): DVKVTQSSRYLVKRTGEKVFLECVQDMDHENMFWYRQDPGLGLRLIYFSYDVKMKEKGDIPEGYSVSREKKERFSLILESASTNQTSMYLCASSLRGGSTEAFFGQGTRLTVV.